This is a list of T cell receptor beta chains from one sample in a study of blood T cell repertoires in COVID-19. Produced via immunoSEQ multiplex PCR; TCRdb's table is partial and in-frame only. The sample consists of a few hundred thousand clones, 80% to 85% of them appearing once. The source material was PBMCs or T cells enriched from blood (not recorded which). The source is a middle-aged woman who had recovered from COVID-19. Both conserved end residues are part of each CDR3. D genes are given only for firm matches. Clone sizes are given selectively: once, few, many, or a class where the clone is expanded.

size: NA; J: TRBJ1-2; D: NA; V: TRBV7-8; length: 13; CDR3: CASSPDRSYGYTF; DNA: TGTGCCAGCAGCCCAGACAGGAGCTATGGCTACACCTTC
size: NA; J: TRBJ1-6; D: NA; V: TRBV1; length: 17; CDR3: CTSSQDRGGEANSPLHF; DNA: TGCACCAGCAGCCAAGATCGGGGGGGGGAAGCGAATTCACCCCTCCACTTT
size: few; J: TRBJ1-6; D: NA; V: TRBV5-1; length: 14; CDR3: CASSPGTPNSPLHF; DNA: TGCGCCAGCAGCCCCGGGACACCTAATTCACCCCTCCACTTT
size: NA; J: TRBJ2-1; D: TRBD2; V: TRBV11-2; length: 18; CDR3: CASSLAPRGRAWYNEQFF; DNA: TGTGCCAGCAGCTTAGCCCCCCGCGGGAGGGCCTGGTACAATGAGCAGTTCTTC
size: NA; J: TRBJ1-3; D: NA; V: TRBV28; length: 15; CDR3: CASSYLEGKGNTIYF; DNA: TGTGCCAGCAGTTACCTGGAGGGAAAGGGAAACACCATATATTTT
size: NA; J: TRBJ1-2; D: NA; V: TRBV28; length: 13; CDR3: CASSLGRQGGYTF; DNA: TGTGCCAGCAGTTTGGGTCGGCAGGGGGGCTACACCTTC
size: NA; J: TRBJ1-2; D: NA; V: TRBV25-1; length: 15; CDR3: CASSGTRGSNYGYTF; DNA: TGTGCCAGCAGTGGGACTCGAGGATCTAACTATGGCTACACCTTC
size: NA; J: TRBJ1-5; D: TRBD1; V: TRBV24-1; length: 15; CDR3: CATSDGTALDQPQHF; DNA: TGTGCCACCAGCGACGGGACAGCGTTGGATCAGCCCCAGCATTTT
size: NA; J: TRBJ1-2; D: NA; V: TRBV30; length: 13; CDR3: CAWSSREGYGYTF; DNA: TGTGCCTGGAGTTCCAGGGAGGGCTATGGCTACACCTTC
size: NA; J: TRBJ2-5; D: NA; V: TRBV20-1; length: 11; CDR3: CSAPYSGTQYF; DNA: TGCAGTGCTCCCTATTCGGGGACCCAGTACTTC
size: NA; J: TRBJ2-2; D: TRBD2; V: TRBV5-1; length: 17; CDR3: CASSSGLAGRNTGELFF; DNA: TGCGCCAGCAGCTCAGGACTAGCGGGGCGGAACACCGGGGAGCTGTTTTTT
size: once; J: TRBJ1-5; D: NA; V: TRBV28; length: 14; CDR3: CASSFDAGQQPQHF; DNA: TGTGCCAGCAGTTTTGACGCAGGGCAGCAGCCCCAGCATTTT
size: few; J: TRBJ1-1; D: NA; V: TRBV27; length: 14; CDR3: CASTTDYMNTEAFF; DNA: TGTGCCAGCACGACAGATTACATGAACACTGAAGCTTTCTTT
size: NA; J: TRBJ2-6; D: NA; V: TRBV28; length: 17; CDR3: CASSLVGLDSGANVLTF; DNA: TGTGCCAGCAGTTTAGTGGGCCTGGACTCTGGGGCCAACGTCCTGACTTTC
size: NA; J: TRBJ2-7; D: TRBD2; V: TRBV28; length: 15; CDR3: CASSLGTSGSYEQYF; DNA: TGTGCCAGCAGTTTGGGGACTAGCGGCTCCTACGAGCAGTACTTC
size: NA; J: TRBJ2-1; D: NA; V: TRBV5-8; length: 13; CDR3: CASKLRGGNEQFF; DNA: TGTGCCAGCAAATTAAGGGGGGGCAATGAGCAGTTCTTC
size: NA; J: TRBJ2-1; D: TRBD2; V: TRBV5-1; length: 16; CDR3: CASSTGTSGRNNEQFF; DNA: TGCGCCAGCAGCACTGGGACTAGCGGGAGGAACAATGAGCAGTTCTTC
size: NA; J: TRBJ1-3; D: TRBD1; V: TRBV27; length: 15; CDR3: CASSPLDRAGNTIYF; DNA: TGTGCCAGCAGTCCCTTGGACAGGGCTGGAAACACCATATATTTT
size: NA; J: TRBJ2-7; D: NA; V: TRBV28; length: 14; CDR3: CASSLGPKGDEQYF; DNA: TGTGCCAGCAGTTTGGGGCCGAAAGGGGACGAGCAGTACTTC
size: NA; J: TRBJ2-2; D: TRBD2; V: TRBV4-2; length: 19; CDR3: CASSQVLLASGIGNGELFF; DNA: TGTGCCAGCAGCCAAGTATTGTTGGCTAGCGGGATTGGTAACGGGGAGCTGTTTTTT
size: once; J: TRBJ2-5; D: NA; V: TRBV29-1; length: 15; CDR3: CSVEGRDLPKGTQYF; DNA: TGCAGCGTTGAAGGGAGAGACCTTCCAAAAGGGACCCAGTACTTC
size: NA; J: TRBJ1-4; D: TRBD1; V: TRBV30; length: 17; CDR3: CAWSGAGTGPSNEKLFF; DNA: TGTGCCTGGAGTGGCGCCGGGACAGGGCCCTCTAATGAAAAACTGTTTTTT
size: NA; J: TRBJ2-3; D: TRBD1; V: TRBV4-1; length: 15; CDR3: CASSHTGTATDTQYF; DNA: TGCGCCAGCAGCCATACCGGGACAGCCACAGATACGCAGTATTTT
size: NA; J: TRBJ2-1; D: TRBD2; V: TRBV9; length: 15; CDR3: CASSVRGGSENEQFF; DNA: TGTGCCAGCAGCGTAAGGGGCGGGAGCGAAAATGAGCAGTTCTTC
size: NA; J: TRBJ2-1; D: NA; V: TRBV3-1/TRBV3-2; length: 15; CDR3: CASSRTVSSYNEQFF; DNA: TGTGCCAGCAGTCGGACTGTAAGCTCCTACAATGAGCAGTTCTTC
size: few; J: TRBJ2-5; D: TRBD2; V: TRBV28; length: 18; CDR3: CASSWAGLAGILPETQYF; DNA: TGTGCCAGCAGTTGGGCCGGACTAGCGGGGATTCTTCCAGAGACCCAGTACTTC
size: NA; J: TRBJ2-3; D: TRBD2; V: TRBV7-9; length: 13; CDR3: CASSTTGTSAQYF; DNA: TGTGCCAGCAGCACAACCGGGACTAGCGCGCAGTATTTT
size: NA; J: TRBJ1-5; D: NA; V: TRBV6-2/TRBV6-3; length: 15; CDR3: CASSRGAYSNQPQHF; DNA: TGTGCCAGCAGTCGGGGGGCTTATAGCAATCAGCCCCAGCATTTT
size: NA; J: TRBJ1-2; D: TRBD1; V: TRBV5-1; length: 15; CDR3: CASSLGPRGNYGYTF; DNA: TGCGCCAGCAGCTTGGGCCCCAGGGGGAACTATGGCTACACCTTC
size: NA; J: TRBJ2-7; D: TRBD2; V: TRBV3-1/TRBV3-2; length: 14; CDR3: CASSPLAGTYEQYF; DNA: TGTGCCAGCAGCCCACTAGCGGGGACCTACGAGCAGTACTTC